The clone carrying this T cell receptor (beta chain) was recorded a few times. Germline V gene data show CDR1 as SGHRS and CDR2 as YFSETQ. With 7 bases removed from V and 0 bases from J, the gap between germline ends came to 14 bases. This CDR3 is 15 amino acids long. The data stem from a study of sequential checkpoint blockade in melanoma. In the study overall: About two dozen patients had matched tumor biopsies before treatment and at week 13 after nivolumab or ipilimumab alone.

Treatment defined: randomized to nivolumab then ipilimumab (arm A) or the reverse (arm B). Patients had received no earlier DNA-damaging chemotherapy. Profiling relied on immunoSEQ multiplex PCR, and the TCRdb table lists in-frame clones only, not all of them. The profile covers approximately 19,000 clones, with around 24% appearing a single time and roughly 7.9% taken by the ten largest. This sequence was found in a human donor with melanoma. This sample comprised tumor tissue (inferred from file names), obtained from a patient given nivolumab and ipilimumab in sequence. This rearrangement joins TRBV5-1 to TRBJ2-4; D assignment may be TRBD1 or TRBD2 (5 bases each). CDR3 in amino acids: CASQSGTLAKNIQYF. CDR3 in DNA: TGCGCCAGCCAATCTGGGACGTTAGCCAAAAACATTCAGTACTTC.